Here is one T cell receptor beta chain with its context. This record comes from a study of blood T cell repertoires in COVID-19. Looking at the study overall: Italy, Spain and the United States were the sources of the convalescent and acute COVID-19 samples.

Per the study methods: Nucleated cell number was recorded as an estimate derived from reference gene primer amplification. Profiling relied on immunoSEQ multiplex PCR, and the TCRdb table lists in-frame clones only, not all of them. V and J calls and clone size follow that table, whereas D and trimming were derived from the DNA. Of approximately 170,000 clones in the sample, around four fifths were seen once. Germline CDR1 reads MNHEY; CDR2 reads SVGEGT. CDR3 length: 16 amino acids. Deletions cut 3 bases from V and 4 bases from J, with 18 bases between. The gene calls are TRBV6-2 or TRBV6-3 and TRBJ1-2; D gene ambiguous. The sequence was obtained from a woman in her sixties or seventies who had recovered from COVID-19. The sample taken for sequencing was peripheral blood. Written as DNA, the CDR3 is TGTGCCAGCAGTTATGGCCCCCCAGAGGGCGGCTATGGCTACACCTTC. As protein: CASSYGPPEGGYGYTF.